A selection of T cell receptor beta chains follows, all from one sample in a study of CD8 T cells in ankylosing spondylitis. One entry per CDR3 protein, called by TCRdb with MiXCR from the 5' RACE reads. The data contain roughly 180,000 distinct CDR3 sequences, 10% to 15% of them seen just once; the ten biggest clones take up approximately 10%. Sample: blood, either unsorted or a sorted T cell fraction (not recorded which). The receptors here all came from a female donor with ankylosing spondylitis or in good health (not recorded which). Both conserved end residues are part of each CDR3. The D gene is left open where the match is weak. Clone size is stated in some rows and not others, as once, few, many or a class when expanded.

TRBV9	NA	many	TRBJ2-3	CASSVGTAGMVTDTQYF	TGTGCCAGCAGCGTAGGGACGGCGGGAATGGTCACAGATACGCAGTATTTT
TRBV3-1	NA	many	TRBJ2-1	CASSQSGYNEQFF	TGTGCCAGCAGCCAGAGCGGTTACAATGAGCAGTTCTTC
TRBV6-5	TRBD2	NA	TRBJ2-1	CASSYGPAGEIDEQFF	TGTGCCAGCAGTTACGGTCCAGCGGGAGAGATCGATGAGCAGTTCTTC
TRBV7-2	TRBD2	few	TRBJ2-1	CASSFKVPAGGEQFF	TGTGCCAGCAGCTTTAAGGTCCCTGCGGGGGGAGAGCAGTTCTTC
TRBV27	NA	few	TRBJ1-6	CASSLAGQLYNSPLHF	TGTGCCAGCAGTTTAGCCGGACAGTTGTATAATTCACCCCTCCACTTT
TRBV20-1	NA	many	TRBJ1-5	CSARTEYSNQPQHF	TGCAGTGCTAGAACAGAGTATAGCAATCAGCCCCAGCATTTT
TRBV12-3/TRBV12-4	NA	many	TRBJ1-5	CASSDRGGNQPQHF	TGTGCCAGCAGCGACCGAGGGGGCAATCAGCCCCAGCATTTT
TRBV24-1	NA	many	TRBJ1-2	CATSDSPYGGGGYGYTF	TGTGCCACCAGTGATTCACCCTACGGGGGAGGAGGCTATGGCTACACCTTC
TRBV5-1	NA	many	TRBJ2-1	CASSLPRGGAYNEQFF	TGCGCCAGCAGCCTCCCCCGGGGAGGCGCCTACAATGAGCAGTTCTTC
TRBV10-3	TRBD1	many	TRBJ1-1	CAIRGDRENTEAFF	TGTGCCATCAGGGGAGACAGGGAAAACACTGAAGCTTTCTTT
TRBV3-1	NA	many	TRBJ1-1	CASSPWAGDTEAFF	TGTGCCAGCAGCCCCTGGGCAGGGGACACTGAAGCTTTCTTT
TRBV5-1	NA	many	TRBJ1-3	CASSLRSGSGNTIYF	TGCGCCAGCAGCTTGAGATCCGGCTCTGGAAACACCATATATTTT
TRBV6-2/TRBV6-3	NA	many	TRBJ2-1	CASREGYRVYNEQFF	TGTGCCAGCAGAGAGGGTTACAGGGTTTACAATGAGCAGTTCTTC
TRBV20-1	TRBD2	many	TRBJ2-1	CSATPSSGTYNEQFF	TGCAGTGCCACCCCCTCTAGCGGAACCTACAATGAGCAGTTCTTC
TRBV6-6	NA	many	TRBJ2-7	CASSTQGAREQYF	TGTGCCAGCAGTACCCAGGGAGCGCGGGAGCAGTACTTC
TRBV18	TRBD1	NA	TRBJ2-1	CASSPGQGEDEQFF	TGTGCCAGCTCACCGGGACAGGGGGAAGATGAGCAGTTCTTC
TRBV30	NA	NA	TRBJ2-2	CAWSVLMGGPGELFF	TGTGCCTGGAGTGTACTGATGGGGGGCCCCGGGGAGCTGTTTTTT
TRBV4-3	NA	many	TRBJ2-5	CASSQDRTANLQETQYF	TGCGCCAGCAGCCAAGATCGGACGGCAAACCTCCAAGAGACCCAGTACTTC
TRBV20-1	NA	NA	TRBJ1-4	CSARREKLFF	TGCAGTGCTAGACGCGAAAAACTGTTTTTT
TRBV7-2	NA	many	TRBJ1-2	CASVGANYGYTF	TGTGCCAGCGTCGGGGCTAACTATGGCTACACCTTC
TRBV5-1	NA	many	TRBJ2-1	CASSLGEWEQFF	TGCGCCAGCAGCTTAGGGGAGTGGGAGCAGTTCTTC
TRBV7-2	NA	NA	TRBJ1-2	CASSLSRTDDGYTF	TGTGCCAGCAGCCTCTCCCGGACGGACGATGGCTACACCTTC
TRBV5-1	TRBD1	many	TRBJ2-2	CASSESGTGGYTGELFF	TGCGCCAGCAGCGAATCCGGGACAGGGGGCTACACCGGGGAGCTGTTTTTT
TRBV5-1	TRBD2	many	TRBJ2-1	CASALEIGGLASYNEQFF	TGCGCCAGCGCCCTCGAGATCGGGGGACTAGCCTCCTACAATGAGCAGTTCTTC
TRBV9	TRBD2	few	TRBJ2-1	CASSVAASGTNEQFF	TGTGCCAGCAGCGTAGCCGCTAGCGGGACTAATGAGCAGTTCTTC
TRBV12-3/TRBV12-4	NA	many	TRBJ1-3	CASSPRGRNTIYF	TGTGCCAGCAGTCCTCGAGGACGAAACACCATATATTTT
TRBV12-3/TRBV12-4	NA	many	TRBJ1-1	CASSFQGSDTEAFF	TGTGCCAGCAGTTTTCAGGGGAGCGACACTGAAGCTTTCTTT
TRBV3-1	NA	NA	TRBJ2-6	CASRGAGANVLTF	TGTGCCAGCAGGGGGGCTGGGGCCAACGTCCTGACTTTC
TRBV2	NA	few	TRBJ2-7	CASIKLGTRGDEQYF	TGTGCCAGCATCAAACTGGGGACCCGGGGTGACGAGCAGTACTTC
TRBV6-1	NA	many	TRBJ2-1	CASSVGQGPYNEQFF	TGTGCCAGCAGTGTGGGGCAGGGGCCTTACAATGAGCAGTTCTTC
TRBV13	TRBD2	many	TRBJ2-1	CASSSAPGLDSNEQFF	TGTGCCAGCAGCTCCGCACCGGGACTAGACTCAAATGAGCAGTTCTTC
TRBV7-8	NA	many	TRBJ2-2	CASSFQYTGELFF	TGTGCCAGCAGCTTTCAGTACACCGGGGAGCTGTTTTTT
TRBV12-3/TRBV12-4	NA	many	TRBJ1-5	CASSLRQTNQPQHF	TGTGCCAGCAGTTTGCGACAGACTAATCAGCCCCAGCATTTT
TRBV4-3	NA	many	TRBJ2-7	CASSHDVGASGANEQYF	TGCGCCAGCAGCCATGACGTGGGGGCTAGCGGAGCGAACGAGCAGTACTTC
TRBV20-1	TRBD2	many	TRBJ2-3	CSARAGVRDTQYF	TGCAGTGCTAGGGCGGGGGTTAGAGATACGCAGTATTTT
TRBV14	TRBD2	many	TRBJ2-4	CASSRLGGAKNIQYF	TGTGCCAGCAGCCGTTTGGGGGGGGCCAAAAACATTCAGTACTTC
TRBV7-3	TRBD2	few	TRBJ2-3	CASSVTGTSLTDTQYF	TGTGCCAGCAGCGTAACCGGGACTAGCCTCACAGATACGCAGTATTTT